This TCR beta chain was profiled in a study of low-dose radiotherapy and immunotherapy resistance in tumors (dated by TCRdb to between 2021 and 2024). The study in broad terms: Patients in Cohort 1 were given 0.5 Gy per fraction every 2 weeks, and the prescribed total PTV dose was 6.5 Gy. Starting on cycle 1 day 1, patients took 300 mg of aspirin by mouth once daily for four cycles. Eight patients were included in the translational analysis, namely three from the first dose cohort plus the first five from the second dose cohort. Patients in Cohort 2 were given 1 Gy per fraction every two weeks, for a total of 13 Gy across 26 weeks. Trial participants were not randomized into treatment groups. Nivolumab was administered intravenously as a 240 mg flat dose every two weeks, and ipilimumab was administered intravenously at 1 mg/kg every six weeks. Cyclophosphamide 200 mg/m2 was given intravenously every two weeks, one day before each radiation and immunotherapy administration.

CDR1 and CDR2 (SGHTA, FQGNSA) derive from the germline V gene. Reading from cysteine to phenylalanine, the CDR3 counts 16 amino acids. The kept DNA is CDR3 alone, 48 bases in frame from the first base. V drops 0 bases and J drops 5 bases, leaving 13 bases in between. Sequencing took place on an Illumina HiSeq 2500. First-strand cDNA was synthesized with Superscript III and a set of TRAV- and TRBV-specific primers, covering both TCRalpha and TCRbeta chains. TCRs were amplified with Phusion for approximately 20 PCR cycles using a constant-region primer together with the adapter attached to the V primers. Amplification of the isolated mRNA was done with the MessageAmp II aRNA Amplification Kit, which involved a roughly 17-hour in vitro transcription at 37 degrees C. The Dynabeads mRNA DIRECT Purification Kit was used to isolate the mRNA for TCR sequencing. Indexed Illumina adapters were added in a second Phusion PCR of roughly 25 cycles, and the PCR products were purified with AMPure XP beads. For the original study's pipeline: Using custom Perl scripts, TCR sequences encoding the same protein were pooled, out-of-frame sequences were removed, and the abundance of each clonotype was computed. Any TCR sequence backed by just one read was left out of the analysis. Repertoire metrics included Shannon entropy, Gini index, clonality, richness, and frequency of TCRs shared between repertoires. The public reads were reprocessed in TCRdb via fastp at Q25 and MiXCR, keeping in-frame beta chains. One record per CDR3 amino acid sequence lists the most common genes and DNA. The V and J calls reflect TCRdb's pipeline rather than the authors' work. The sample records around 84,000 distinct CDR3 sequences, less than 20% of which are singletons. Approximately 1.5% of the sample goes to the ten largest clones.

This clonotype was recorded at least ten times. Its antigen has not been determined. No clone much larger than this one lies a single base away; base qualities are absent. Interpreted using the paper, the time point label stands for: after trial treatment. Taken with the paper, the label for treatment or condition translates to: LDRT plus nivolumab, ipilimumab, low-dose cyclophosphamide and aspirin (RACIN trial). Donors were enrolled in RACIN, a single-arm phase I dose-escalation trial in which nivolumab, ipilimumab, aspirin, low-dose cyclophosphamide and low-dose radiotherapy were combined. Patients with advanced, TIL-negative solid tumors were considered eligible.

This specimen was PBMCs, taken after low-dose radiotherapy plus immunotherapy. The chain is made from TRBV7-2 and TRBJ1-4; the D gene cannot be named for sure. The origin of this receptor is a male donor with prostate cancer. At the DNA level, the sequence is TGTGCCAGCAGCTTAGCGAGCCAACTCTTGAATGAAAAACTGTTTTTT. The translation is CASSLASQLLNEKLFF.